This TCR beta chain was captured by sequencing in a study of cytomegalovirus exposure and HLA in healthy donors. Whole-study results and caveats: Researchers had no immune exposure information except CMV serostatus available. Later examination showed HLA-associated TCR beta chains had greater clonal expansion than equally common others.

It was with 60 Vbeta and 13 Jbeta primers that the PCR ran. Sequencing was performed with immunoSEQ multiplex PCR; in TCRdb, only in-frame clones are kept and a portion is missing. Counted here are 100,000 to 150,000 clones, about 81% occurring once; the ten biggest clones make up 1.1%. Comment on this clone: What it recognizes is unknown.

The CDR3 sequence is 15 residues long. Germline loops: CDR1 MNHEY, CDR2 SVGAGI. With V trimmed by 3 bases and J by 8 bases, 4 bases remained unmatched. The V and J genes are TRBV6-5 and TRBJ2-1, with 13 bases aligning to TRBD2. Input material: PBMCs. This clonotype was sampled from a woman under 40 in good health and CMV-seronegative. Written as DNA, the CDR3 is TGTGCCAGCAGTTATATAACTAGCGGGAGGGATGAGCAGTTCTTC. Translation gives CASSYITSGRDEQFF.